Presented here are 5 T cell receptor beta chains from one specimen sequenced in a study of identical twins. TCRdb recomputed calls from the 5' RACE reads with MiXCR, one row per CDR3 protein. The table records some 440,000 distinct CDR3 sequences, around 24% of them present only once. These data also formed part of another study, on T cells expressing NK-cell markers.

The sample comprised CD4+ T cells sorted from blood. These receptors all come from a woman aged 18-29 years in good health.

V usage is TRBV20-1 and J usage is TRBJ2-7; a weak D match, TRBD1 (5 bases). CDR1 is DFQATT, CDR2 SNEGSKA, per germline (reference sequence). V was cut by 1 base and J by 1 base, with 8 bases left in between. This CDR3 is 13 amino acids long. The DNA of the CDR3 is TGCAGTGCTAGAGTTCGACAGTCCTACGAGCAGTACTTC. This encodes CSARVRQSYEQYF.

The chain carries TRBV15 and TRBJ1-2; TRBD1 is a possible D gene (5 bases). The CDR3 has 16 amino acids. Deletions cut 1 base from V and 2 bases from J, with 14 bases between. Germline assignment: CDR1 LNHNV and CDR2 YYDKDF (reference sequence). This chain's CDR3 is CATSRAPGRQNYGYTF. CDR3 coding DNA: TGTGCCACCAGCAGAGCGCCAGGGCGGCAGAACTATGGCTACACCTTC.

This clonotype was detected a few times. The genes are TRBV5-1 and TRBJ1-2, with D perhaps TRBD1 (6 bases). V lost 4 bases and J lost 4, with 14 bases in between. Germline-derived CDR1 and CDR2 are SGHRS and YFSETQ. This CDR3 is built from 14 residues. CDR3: CASSTTGTVYGYTF. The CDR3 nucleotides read TGCGCCAGCAGCACAACAGGGACGGTCTATGGCTACACCTTC.

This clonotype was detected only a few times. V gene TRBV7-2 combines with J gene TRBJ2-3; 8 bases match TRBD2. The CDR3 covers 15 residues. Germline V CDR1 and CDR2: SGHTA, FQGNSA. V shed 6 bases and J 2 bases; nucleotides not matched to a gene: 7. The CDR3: CASRLGLASTDTQYF. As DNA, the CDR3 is TGTGCCAGCAGGCTTGGACTAGCTTCCACAGATACGCAGTATTTT.

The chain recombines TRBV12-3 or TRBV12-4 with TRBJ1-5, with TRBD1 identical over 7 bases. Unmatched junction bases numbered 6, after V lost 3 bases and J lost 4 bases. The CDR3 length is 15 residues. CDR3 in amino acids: CASSFISRGNQPQHF. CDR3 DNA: TGTGCCAGCAGTTTCATCAGCAGGGGGAATCAGCCCCAGCATTTT.